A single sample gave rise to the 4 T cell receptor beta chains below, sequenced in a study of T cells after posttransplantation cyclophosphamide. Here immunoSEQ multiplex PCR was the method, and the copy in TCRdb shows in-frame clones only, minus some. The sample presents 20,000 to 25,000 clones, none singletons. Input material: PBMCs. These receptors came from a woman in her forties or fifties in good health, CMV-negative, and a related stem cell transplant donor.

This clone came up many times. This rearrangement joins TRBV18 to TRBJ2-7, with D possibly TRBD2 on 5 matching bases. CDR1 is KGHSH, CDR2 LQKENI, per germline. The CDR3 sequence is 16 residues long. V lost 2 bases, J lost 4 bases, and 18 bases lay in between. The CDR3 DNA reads TGTGCCAGCTCACCAGACGTTACACTACAGCGGTACGAGCAGTACTTC. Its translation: CASSPDVTLQRYEQYF.

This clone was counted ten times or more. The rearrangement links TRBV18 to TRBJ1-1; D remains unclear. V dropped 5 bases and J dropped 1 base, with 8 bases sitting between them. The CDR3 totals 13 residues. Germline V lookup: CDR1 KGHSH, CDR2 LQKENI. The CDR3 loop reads CASSYSGNTEAFF. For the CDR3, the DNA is TGTGCCAGCTCATATTCAGGGAACACTGAAGCTTTCTTT.

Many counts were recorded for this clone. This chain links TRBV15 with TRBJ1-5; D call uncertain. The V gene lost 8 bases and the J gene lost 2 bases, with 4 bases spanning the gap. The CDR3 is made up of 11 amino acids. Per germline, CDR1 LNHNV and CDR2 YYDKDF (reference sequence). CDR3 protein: CATYGNQPQHF. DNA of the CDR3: TGTGCCACCTATGGCAATCAGCCCCAGCATTTT.

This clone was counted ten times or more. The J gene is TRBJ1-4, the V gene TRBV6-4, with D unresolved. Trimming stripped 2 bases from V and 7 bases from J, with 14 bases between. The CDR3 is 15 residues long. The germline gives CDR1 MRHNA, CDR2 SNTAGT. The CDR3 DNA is TGTGCCAGCAGTGACAGCGGAGGGTTATTTGAAAAACTGTTTTTT. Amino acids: CASSDSGGLFEKLFF.